These T cell receptor beta chains were read from a single sample in a study of T cells in localized non-small cell lung cancer. TCRdb's table, derived via immunoSEQ multiplex PCR, lists solely in-frame clones and lacks some. The sample yields about 3,500 clones, about 35% seen once. This sample comprised normal lung tissue next to the tumor, obtained before any cancer treatment. The receptor source for this set is a woman between 40 and 69 years old with stage I lung adenocarcinoma. Each CDR3 is given with its conserved first and last residue. D genes are given only for firm matches. Not every row has a clone size; where given, it reads once, few, many or a size class.

>.|.|TRBJ1-1|TRBV19
CASSIAGGNTEAFF
TGTGCCAGTAGTATAGCCGGGGGGAACACTGAAGCTTTCTTT
>.|.|TRBJ2-2|TRBV11-3
CASSLNLRTGELFF
TGTGCCAGCAGCTTAAATTTGCGGACCGGGGAGCTGTTTTTT
>few|.|TRBJ1-1|TRBV11-3
CASSPLTGNTEAFF
TGTGCCAGCAGCCCCCTGACAGGGAACACTGAAGCTTTCTTT
>.|.|TRBJ1-5|TRBV6-8
CASSYLGNQPQHF
TGTGCCAGCAGTTACCTGGGGAATCAGCCCCAGCATTTT
>.|.|TRBJ1-2|TRBV5-1
CASSLVSGEGSGYTF
TGCGCCAGCAGCTTAGTATCGGGAGAAGGAAGTGGCTACACCTTC
>.|TRBD1|TRBJ1-1|TRBV19
CASSIRQGAGRTEAFF
TGTGCCAGTAGTATTCGACAGGGGGCGGGAAGGACTGAAGCTTTCTTT
>.|TRBD2|TRBJ2-1|TRBV29-1
CSGRTRSGGHNEQFF
TGCAGCGGCCGGACTAGGTCGGGGGGGCACAATGAGCAGTTCTTC
>.|TRBD1|TRBJ1-3|TRBV23-1
CASSHRGPGNTIYF
TGCGCCAGCAGTCATAGGGGGCCTGGAAACACCATATATTTT
>.|TRBD2|TRBJ2-1|TRBV28
CASSSRTGGREQFF
TGTGCCAGCAGTTCACGCACGGGGGGACGGGAGCAGTTCTTC
>.|.|TRBJ2-7|TRBV9
CASSGQGEGEQYF
TGTGCCAGCAGTGGGCAGGGGGAGGGCGAGCAGTACTTC
>.|TRBD2|TRBJ2-7|TRBV7-6
CASSYGTSGSVYYEQYF
TGTGCCAGCAGCTACGGGACTAGCGGGAGCGTGTATTACGAGCAGTACTTC
>.|.|TRBJ1-2|TRBV5-1
CASSFGGRDYGYTF
TGCGCCAGCAGCTTCGGTGGCCGGGACTATGGCTACACCTTC
>few|.|TRBJ1-2|TRBV5-8
CASTSPLFYGYTF
TGTGCCAGCACATCTCCTCTTTTCTATGGCTACACCTTC
>.|TRBD2|TRBJ2-1|TRBV29-1
CSVRSSGSLNEQFF
TGCAGCGTGAGGTCCAGCGGGAGTCTTAATGAGCAGTTCTTC
>.|.|TRBJ1-1|TRBV11-3
CASSLGPGVQTEAFF
TGTGCCAGCAGCTTGGGCCCTGGTGTCCAGACTGAAGCTTTCTTT
>few|.|TRBJ1-4|TRBV7-4
CASSFNLGSKGEKLFF
TGTGCCAGCAGCTTTAATCTCGGGAGTAAGGGTGAAAAACTGTTTTTT
>.|.|TRBJ2-2|TRBV29-1
CSVEGQTNTGELFF
TGCAGCGTTGAAGGTCAAACCAACACCGGGGAGCTGTTTTTT
>.|.|TRBJ1-5|TRBV19
CASSIVSGYSNQPQHF
TGTGCCAGTAGTATAGTGTCAGGTTATAGCAATCAGCCCCAGCATTTT
>few|.|TRBJ1-2|TRBV14
CASSQESVFVEVYGYTF
TGTGCCAGCAGCCAAGAGTCGGTCTTTGTAGAGGTTTATGGCTACACCTTC
>.|TRBD1|TRBJ2-2|TRBV18
CASSLAGTGNTGELFF
TGTGCCAGCTCACTGGCCGGGACAGGGAACACCGGGGAGCTGTTTTTT
>few|.|TRBJ2-3|TRBV11-3
CASSLAGTPPSTDTQYF
TGTGCCAGCAGCTTGGCCGGGACTCCACCTAGCACAGATACGCAGTATTTT
>medium-sized|TRBD2|TRBJ2-7|TRBV6-8
CASSYASGRTYEQYF
TGTGCCAGCAGTTACGCTAGCGGGCGGACCTACGAGCAGTACTTC
>medium-sized|.|TRBJ2-1|TRBV6-8
CASSYSAGDVYNEQFF
TGTGCCAGCAGTTACTCGGCAGGAGACGTTTACAATGAGCAGTTCTTC
>once|.|TRBJ1-5|TRBV19
CASSIVGRGNQPQHF
TGTGCCAGTAGTATAGTGGGGCGCGGCAATCAGCCCCAGCATTTT
>few|.|TRBJ1-4|TRBV30
CAWSRQVSTNEKLFF
TGTGCCTGGAGTCGACAGGTCTCAACTAATGAAAAACTGTTTTTT
>medium-sized|.|TRBJ2-3|TRBV11-3
CASSKSGTSTDTQYF
TGTGCCAGCAGCAAAAGTGGGACTAGCACAGATACGCAGTATTTT
>.|.|TRBJ1-5|TRBV30
CAWSGGALDQPQHF
TGTGCCTGGAGTGGGGGGGCGCTCGATCAGCCCCAGCATTTT
>.|.|TRBJ1-3|TRBV19
CASKVRTTDSGNTIYF
TGTGCCAGTAAAGTCCGGACAACCGACTCTGGAAACACCATATATTTT
>few|TRBD2|TRBJ2-5|TRBV11-3
CASSLGGGVETQYF
TGTGCCAGCTCTCTCGGCGGGGGGGTAGAGACCCAGTACTTC
>.|.|TRBJ2-7|TRBV7-4
CASSQQAGSEQYF
TGTGCCAGCAGCCAGCAGGCGGGTAGCGAGCAGTACTTC
>.|.|TRBJ1-3|TRBV30
CAWSGGGTFGNTIYF
TGTGCCTGGAGTGGAGGAGGGACTTTTGGAAACACCATATATTTT
>few|TRBD1|TRBJ1-2|TRBV6-8
CASSYARGRYGYTF
TGTGCCAGCAGTTACGCCAGGGGGCGATATGGCTACACCTTC
>.|.|TRBJ1-1|TRBV11-3
CASSPTGTFTEAFF
TGTGCCAGCAGCCCCACCGGGACATTCACTGAAGCTTTCTTT
>.|.|TRBJ1-5|TRBV15
CATSRDASKGNQPQHF
TGTGCCACCAGCAGAGATGCATCGAAGGGTAATCAGCCCCAGCATTTT
>.|.|TRBJ2-7|TRBV6-8
CASSYSLQGYEQYF
TGTGCCAGCAGTTACTCGTTACAGGGATACGAGCAGTACTTC
>few|.|TRBJ2-7|TRBV10-3
CACMMENSYEQYF
TGTGCCTGCATGATGGAAAACTCCTACGAGCAGTACTTC
>.|.|TRBJ2-2|TRBV25-1
CASSRLSTTELFF
TGTGCCAGCAGTAGACTCTCTACAACGGAGCTGTTTTTT
>.|.|TRBJ1-4|TRBV12-5
CASGHGGSNEKLFF
TGTGCTAGTGGGCACGGGGGAAGTAATGAAAAACTGTTTTTT
>.|.|TRBJ2-2|TRBV9
CASSSQGTAAGELFF
TGTGCCAGCAGCTCCCAGGGAACAGCGGCCGGGGAGCTGTTTTTT
>.|.|TRBJ1-3|TRBV27
CASSLYPQGRGNTIYF
TGTGCCAGCAGTTTATATCCCCAGGGTCGAGGAAACACCATATATTTT
>.|.|TRBJ1-4|TRBV5-1
CASSTSSTNEKLFF
TGCGCCAGCAGCACAAGTTCAACTAATGAAAAACTGTTTTTT
>.|.|TRBJ2-7|TRBV18
CASSPPGATVGEQYF
TGTGCCAGCTCACCACCGGGGGCGACGGTTGGCGAGCAGTACTTC
>.|.|TRBJ2-3|TRBV6-8
CASSGSASSDTQYF
TGTGCCAGCAGTGGATCGGCAAGCTCAGATACGCAGTATTTT
>few|.|TRBJ1-1|TRBV6-8
CASSYDRGRYTEAFF
TGTGCCAGCAGTTACGATCGGGGAAGGTACACTGAAGCTTTCTTT
>.|TRBD2|TRBJ2-7|TRBV18
CASSRQQAGGYEQYF
TGTGCCAGCTCACGACAGCAAGCGGGAGGCTACGAGCAGTACTTC
>.|TRBD2|TRBJ2-5|TRBV7-4
CASSLAGGRETQYF
TGTGCCAGCAGCTTGGCGGGAGGGCGAGAGACCCAGTACTTC